This is a list of T cell receptor beta chains from one sample in a study of blood T cell repertoires in COVID-19. Repertoires were generated with immunoSEQ multiplex PCR, while TCRdb's copy carries only in-frame clones and drops some. The table lists a few hundred thousand clones, approximately 85% of them singletons. Input material: peripheral blood. Every receptor here comes from a woman aged 70-85 years with acute or convalescent COVID-19. Both conserved end residues are part of each CDR3. The order of the fields is V gene, D gene, J gene, clone size, CDR3 protein, CDR3 DNA. D genes are given only for firm matches. Clone size, where shown, is once, few, many, or a class for clones that have expanded.

V: TRBV5-4
D: TRBD1
J: TRBJ2-6
size: NA
CDR3: CASSRRQGASGANVLTF
DNA: TGTGCCAGCAGCCGACGACAGGGGGCCTCTGGGGCCAACGTCCTGACTTTC

V: TRBV9
D: NA
J: TRBJ2-1
size: NA
CDR3: CASSSSGETYNEQFF
DNA: TGTGCCAGCAGCTCCTCAGGGGAGACCTACAATGAGCAGTTCTTC

V: TRBV27
D: TRBD1
J: TRBJ1-1
size: NA
CDR3: CASSLFTGQAGTEAFF
DNA: TGTGCCAGCAGTCTTTTCACGGGACAGGCGGGAACTGAAGCTTTCTTT

V: TRBV27
D: TRBD1
J: TRBJ1-6
size: NA
CDR3: CASRSGGGLGNSPLHF
DNA: TGTGCCAGCAGGTCAGGGGGAGGTCTAGGTAATTCACCCCTCCACTTT

V: TRBV19
D: TRBD2
J: TRBJ2-2
size: NA
CDR3: CASRSAGVNTGELFF
DNA: TGTGCCAGTAGATCAGCGGGGGTGAACACCGGGGAGCTGTTTTTT

V: TRBV11-2
D: NA
J: TRBJ2-1
size: NA
CDR3: CASSRGRDPSIEQFF
DNA: TGTGCCAGCAGCCGCGGGCGGGACCCCTCAATTGAGCAGTTCTTC

V: TRBV11-2
D: NA
J: TRBJ1-1
size: NA
CDR3: CASSGGQGNTEAFF
DNA: TGTGCCAGCAGCGGGGGCCAGGGGAACACTGAAGCTTTCTTT

V: TRBV19
D: NA
J: TRBJ1-2
size: NA
CDR3: CASRVGTSIYGYTF
DNA: TGTGCCAGTCGTGTCGGGACTTCGATCTATGGCTACACCTTC

V: TRBV7-3
D: TRBD1
J: TRBJ2-7
size: few
CDR3: CASSPQATGDEQYF
DNA: TGTGCCAGCAGTCCACAGGCCACAGGGGACGAGCAGTACTTC

V: TRBV2
D: TRBD2
J: TRBJ2-5
size: NA
CDR3: CASKLAGPETQYF
DNA: TGTGCCAGCAAACTAGCGGGGCCAGAGACCCAGTACTTC

V: TRBV4-2
D: NA
J: TRBJ1-3
size: NA
CDR3: CASSTLRADSGNTIYF
DNA: TGTGCCAGCAGCACCTTGAGGGCGGACTCTGGAAACACCATATATTTT

V: TRBV3-1/TRBV3-2
D: NA
J: TRBJ1-2
size: NA
CDR3: CASSREGVKYGYTF
DNA: TGTGCCAGCAGCCGTGAAGGGGTGAAATATGGCTACACCTTC

V: TRBV19
D: NA
J: TRBJ1-5
size: NA
CDR3: CASSDRQVPSQHF
DNA: TGTGCCAGTAGTGACCGACAGGTTCCTTCCCAGCATTTT

V: TRBV18
D: TRBD1
J: TRBJ1-4
size: NA
CDR3: CASSPRGVGEKLFF
DNA: TGTGCCAGCTCACCCAGGGGGGTGGGTGAAAAACTGTTTTTT

V: TRBV2
D: NA
J: TRBJ1-1
size: NA
CDR3: CASSVEGPGTEAFF
DNA: TGTGCCAGCAGTGTGGAGGGGCCGGGGACTGAAGCTTTCTTT

V: TRBV29-1
D: NA
J: TRBJ1-1
size: NA
CDR3: CSVDEGEGRNTEAFF
DNA: TGCAGCGTTGACGAAGGAGAAGGGAGGAACACTGAAGCTTTCTTT

V: TRBV5-1
D: NA
J: TRBJ2-2
size: NA
CDR3: CASSSAAVTGELFF
DNA: TGCGCCAGCAGCTCTGCCGCGGTAACCGGGGAGCTGTTTTTT

V: TRBV12-3/TRBV12-4
D: NA
J: TRBJ1-2
size: NA
CDR3: CASSQQGSYGYTF
DNA: TGTGCCAGCAGTCAACAGGGTTCCTATGGCTACACCTTC

V: TRBV3-1/TRBV3-2
D: NA
J: TRBJ1-3
size: NA
CDR3: CASSHQEIRGNTIYF
DNA: TGTGCCAGCAGCCACCAAGAGATTCGGGGAAACACCATATATTTT

V: TRBV5-1
D: TRBD2
J: TRBJ2-1
size: few
CDR3: CASSSGLAGGRSYNEQFF
DNA: TGCGCCAGCAGCTCTGGACTAGCGGGGGGTCGCTCCTACAATGAGCAGTTCTTC

V: TRBV4-1
D: NA
J: TRBJ1-2
size: NA
CDR3: CASSQGRGDYGYTF
DNA: TGCGCCAGCAGCCAAGGGAGGGGCGACTATGGCTACACCTTC

V: TRBV6-5
D: TRBD2
J: TRBJ2-7
size: NA
CDR3: CASTGTSGGAFEQYF
DNA: TGTGCCAGCACTGGGACTAGCGGGGGGGCGTTCGAGCAGTACTTC